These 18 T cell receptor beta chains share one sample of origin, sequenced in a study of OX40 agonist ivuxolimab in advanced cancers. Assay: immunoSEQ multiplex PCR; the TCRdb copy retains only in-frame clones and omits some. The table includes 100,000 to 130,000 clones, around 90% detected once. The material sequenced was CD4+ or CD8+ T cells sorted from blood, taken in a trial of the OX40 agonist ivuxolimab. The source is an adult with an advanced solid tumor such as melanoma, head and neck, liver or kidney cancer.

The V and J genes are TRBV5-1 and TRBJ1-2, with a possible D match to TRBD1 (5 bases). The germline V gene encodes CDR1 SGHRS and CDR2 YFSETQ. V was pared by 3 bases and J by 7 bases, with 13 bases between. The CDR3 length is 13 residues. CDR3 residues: CASSSTGEGGYTF. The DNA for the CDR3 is TGCGCCAGCAGCTCTACAGGAGAGGGTGGCTACACCTTC.

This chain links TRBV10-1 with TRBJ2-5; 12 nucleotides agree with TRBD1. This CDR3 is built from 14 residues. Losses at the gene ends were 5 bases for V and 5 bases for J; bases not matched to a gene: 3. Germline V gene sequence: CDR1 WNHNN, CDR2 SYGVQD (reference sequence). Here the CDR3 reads CASSPGQGAETQYF. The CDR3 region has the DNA TGCGCCAGCAGTCCGGGACAGGGGGCCGAGACCCAGTACTTC.

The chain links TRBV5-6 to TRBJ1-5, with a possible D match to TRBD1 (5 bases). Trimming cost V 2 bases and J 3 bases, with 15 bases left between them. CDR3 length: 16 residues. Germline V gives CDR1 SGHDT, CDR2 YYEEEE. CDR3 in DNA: TGTGCCAGCAGCTTTTTCGGGGCGGAGTACAATCAGCCCCAGCATTTT. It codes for CASSFFGAEYNQPQHF. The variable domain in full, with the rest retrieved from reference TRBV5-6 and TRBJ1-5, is DAGVTQSPTHLIKTRGQQVTLRCSPKSGHDTVSWYQQALGQGPQFIFQYYEEEERQRGNFPDRFSGHQFPNYSSELNVNALLLGDSALYLCASSFFGAEYNQPQHFGDGTRLSIL.

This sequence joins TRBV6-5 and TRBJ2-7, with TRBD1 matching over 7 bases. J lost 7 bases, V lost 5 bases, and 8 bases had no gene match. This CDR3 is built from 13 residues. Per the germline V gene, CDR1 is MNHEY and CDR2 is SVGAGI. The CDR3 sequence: CASSDGQDAEQYF. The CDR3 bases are TGTGCCAGCAGTGACGGACAGGATGCTGAGCAGTACTTC.

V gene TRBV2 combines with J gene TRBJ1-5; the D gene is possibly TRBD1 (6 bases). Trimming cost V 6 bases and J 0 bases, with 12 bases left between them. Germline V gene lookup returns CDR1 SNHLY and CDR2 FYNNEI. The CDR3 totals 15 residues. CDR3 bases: TGTGCCAGCAGGGAACAGGGCATTAGCAATCAGCCCCAGCATTTT. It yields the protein CASREQGISNQPQHF. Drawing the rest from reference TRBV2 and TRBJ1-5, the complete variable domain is EPEVTQTPSHQVTQMGQEVILRCVPISNHLYFYWYRQILGQKVEFLVSFYNNEISEKSEIFDDQFSVERPDGSNFTLKIRSTKLEDSAMYFCASREQGISNQPQHFGDGTRLSIL.

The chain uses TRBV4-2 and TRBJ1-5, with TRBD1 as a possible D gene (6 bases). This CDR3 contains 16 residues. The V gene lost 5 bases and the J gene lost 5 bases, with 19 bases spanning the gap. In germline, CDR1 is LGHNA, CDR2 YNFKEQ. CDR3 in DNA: TGTGCCAGCAGCTCCCCTGGTGTAGGGGGTGATCAGCCCCAGCATTTT. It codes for CASSSPGVGGDQPQHF.

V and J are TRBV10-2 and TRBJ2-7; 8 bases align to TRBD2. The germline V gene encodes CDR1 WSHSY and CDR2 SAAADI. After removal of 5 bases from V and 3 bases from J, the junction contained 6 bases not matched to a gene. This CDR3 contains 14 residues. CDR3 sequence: CASSSSGKVYEQYF. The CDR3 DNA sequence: TGCGCCAGCAGTAGTAGCGGGAAGGTCTACGAGCAGTACTTC.

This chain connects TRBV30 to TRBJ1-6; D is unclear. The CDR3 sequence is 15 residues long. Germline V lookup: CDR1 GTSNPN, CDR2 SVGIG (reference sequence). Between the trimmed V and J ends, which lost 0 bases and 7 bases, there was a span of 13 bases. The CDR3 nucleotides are TGTGCCTGGAGTGTAGACTCAGCGGGAAATTCACCCCTCCACTTT. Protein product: CAWSVDSAGNSPLHF.

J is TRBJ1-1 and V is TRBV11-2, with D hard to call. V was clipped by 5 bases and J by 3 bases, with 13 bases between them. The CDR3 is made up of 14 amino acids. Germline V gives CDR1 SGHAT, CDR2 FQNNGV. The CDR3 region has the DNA TGTGCCAGCAGCCTCGAGGCTGTTCACACTGAAGCTTTCTTT. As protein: CASSLEAVHTEAFF.

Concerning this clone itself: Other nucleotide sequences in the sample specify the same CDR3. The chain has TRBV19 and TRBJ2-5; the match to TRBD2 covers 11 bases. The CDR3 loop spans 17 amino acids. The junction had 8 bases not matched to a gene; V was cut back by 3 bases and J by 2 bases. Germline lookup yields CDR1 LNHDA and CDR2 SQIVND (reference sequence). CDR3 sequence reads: CASSISGLAGGQETQYF. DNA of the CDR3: TGTGCCAGTAGTATCAGCGGGCTAGCGGGGGGACAAGAGACCCAGTACTTC.

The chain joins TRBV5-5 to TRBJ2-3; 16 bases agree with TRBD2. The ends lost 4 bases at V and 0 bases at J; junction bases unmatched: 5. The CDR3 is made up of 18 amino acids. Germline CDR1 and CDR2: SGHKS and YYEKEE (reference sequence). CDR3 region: CASSTGLAGGQSTDTQYF. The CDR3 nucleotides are TGTGCCAGCAGCACGGGACTAGCGGGGGGGCAGAGCACAGATACGCAGTATTTT.

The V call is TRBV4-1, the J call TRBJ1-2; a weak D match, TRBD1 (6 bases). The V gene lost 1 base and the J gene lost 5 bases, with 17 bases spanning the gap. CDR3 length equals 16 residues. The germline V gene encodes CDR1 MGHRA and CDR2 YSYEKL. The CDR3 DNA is TGCGCCAGCAGCCAAGGCCAGGGGACAACGGGGTATGGCTACACCTTC. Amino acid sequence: CASSQGQGTTGYGYTF.

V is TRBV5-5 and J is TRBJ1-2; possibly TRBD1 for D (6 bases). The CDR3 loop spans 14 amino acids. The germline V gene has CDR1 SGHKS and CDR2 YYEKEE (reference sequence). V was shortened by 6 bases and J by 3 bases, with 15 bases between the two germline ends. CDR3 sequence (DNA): TGTGCCAGCAACCGGGCAGGGGTCGACTATGGCTACACCTTC. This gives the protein CASNRAGVDYGYTF.

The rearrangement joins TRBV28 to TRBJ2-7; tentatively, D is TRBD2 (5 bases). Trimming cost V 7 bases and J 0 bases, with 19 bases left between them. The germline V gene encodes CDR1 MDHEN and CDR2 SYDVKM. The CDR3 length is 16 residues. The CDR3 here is CASTPLLRTSSYEQYF. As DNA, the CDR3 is TGTGCCAGCACCCCCCTCCTCCGGACTTCCTCCTACGAGCAGTACTTC.

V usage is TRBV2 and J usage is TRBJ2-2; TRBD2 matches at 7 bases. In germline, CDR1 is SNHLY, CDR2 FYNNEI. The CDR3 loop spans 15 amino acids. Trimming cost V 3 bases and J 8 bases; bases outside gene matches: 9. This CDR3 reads CASSERLAEGGELFF. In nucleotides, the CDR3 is TGTGCCAGCAGTGAGCGTCTAGCGGAGGGGGGGGAGCTGTTTTTT.

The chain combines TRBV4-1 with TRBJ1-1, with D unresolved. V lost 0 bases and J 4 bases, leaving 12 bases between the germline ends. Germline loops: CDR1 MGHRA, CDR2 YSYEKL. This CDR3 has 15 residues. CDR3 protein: CASSQDGVEGTEAFF. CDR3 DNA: TGCGCCAGCAGCCAAGATGGGGTGGAGGGCACTGAAGCTTTCTTT.

The CDR3 nucleotides read TGTGCCAGCAGTGGAAGGGACAGGGCCTACGAGCAGTACTTC. It translates to CASSGRDRAYEQYF. The genes are TRBV2 and TRBJ2-7; 9 bases fit TRBD1. The CDR3 is made up of 14 amino acids. V lost 4 bases and J lost 2; bases outside the gene matches: 3. Per germline, CDR1 SNHLY and CDR2 FYNNEI.

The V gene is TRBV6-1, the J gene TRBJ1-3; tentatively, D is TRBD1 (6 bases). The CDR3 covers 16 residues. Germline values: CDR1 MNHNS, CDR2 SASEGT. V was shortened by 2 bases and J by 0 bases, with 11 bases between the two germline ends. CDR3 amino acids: CASSERGGTSGNTIYF. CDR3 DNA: TGTGCCAGCAGTGAAAGGGGGGGTACCTCTGGAAACACCATATATTTT.